The 3 T cell receptor beta chains in this list originate from one sample, sequenced in a study of blood T cell repertoires in COVID-19 (dated by TCRdb to the early 2020s). The receptor library was made with the immunoSEQ multiplex PCR assay. TCRdb carries this immuneACCESS record with in-frame sequences only. Its versions omit some clonotypes, under half of them owing to an unresolved V gene in the studies checked, with the rest unexplained. The sample table records fewer than 350,000 clones; 70% to 90% of these occur just once. The ten most abundant clones make up 0.75% to 1% of the sample. The sequenced sample consisted of PBMCs or T cells enriched from blood (not recorded which). The receptor set was obtained from a woman under 40 who had recovered from COVID-19.

The chain combines TRBV7-6 with TRBJ2-2, with D possibly being TRBD2 (6 bases). CDR1 SGHVS and CDR2 FNYEAQ come from the germline V gene. Trimming pared 5 bases from V and 2 bases from J, leaving 18 bases between. The CDR3 contains 17 residues. The CDR3 sequence: CASSLSGGIDNTGELFF. The CDR3 DNA reads as TGTGCCAGCAGCCTCTCCGGCGGGATAGATAACACCGGGGAGCTGTTTTTT. Full variable domain (rest looked up from reference TRBV7-6 and TRBJ2-2): GAGVSQSPRYKVTKRGQDVALRCDPISGHVSLYWYRQALGQGPEFLTYFNYEAQQDKSGLPNDRFSAERPEGSISTLTIQRTEQRDSAMYRCASSLSGGIDNTGELFFGEGSRLTVL.

This rearrangement joins TRBV19 to TRBJ2-3; D not certain. V lost 8 bases, J lost 3 bases, and 12 bases lay in between. This CDR3 contains 13 residues. The germline V gene encodes CDR1 LNHDA and CDR2 SQIVND (reference sequence). The chain's CDR3 is CASCQTRTDTQYF. CDR3 DNA sequence: TGTGCCAGTTGCCAGACTCGAACAGATACGCAGTATTTT.

The rearrangement uses TRBV28 and TRBJ1-4; 7 bases map to TRBD1. After removal of 4 bases from V and 5 bases from J, the junction contained 7 bases not matched to a gene. There are 15 residues in the CDR3. Germline-derived CDR1 and CDR2 are MDHEN and SYDVKM. Here the CDR3 reads CASSSRQGGNEKLFF. CDR3 in DNA: TGTGCCAGCAGTTCACGTCAGGGGGGAAATGAAAAACTGTTTTTT. The full variable domain, its missing parts supplied by reference TRBV28 and TRBJ1-4, is DVKVTQSSRYLVKRTGEKVFLECVQDMDHENMFWYRQDPGLGLRLIYFSYDVKMKEKGDIPEGYSVSREKKERFSLILESASTNQTSMYLCASSSRQGGNEKLFFGSGTQLSVL.